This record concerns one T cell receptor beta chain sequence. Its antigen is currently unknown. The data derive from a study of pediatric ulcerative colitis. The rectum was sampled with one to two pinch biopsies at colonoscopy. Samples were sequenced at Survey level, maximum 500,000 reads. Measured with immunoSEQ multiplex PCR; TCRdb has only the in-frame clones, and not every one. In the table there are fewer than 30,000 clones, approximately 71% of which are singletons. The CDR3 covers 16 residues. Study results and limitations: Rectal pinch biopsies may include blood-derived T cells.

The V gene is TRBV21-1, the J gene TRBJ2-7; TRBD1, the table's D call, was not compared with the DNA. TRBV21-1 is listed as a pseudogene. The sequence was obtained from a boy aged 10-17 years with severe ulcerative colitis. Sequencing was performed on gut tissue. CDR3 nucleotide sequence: TGTGCCAGCAGCAAAGAAAAATTAGGGGGCCCCTACGAGCAGTACTTC. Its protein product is CASSKEKLGGPYEQYF.